The present T cell receptor beta chain was sequenced within a study of T cells in Graves' hyperthyroidism and ophthalmopathy. RNA transcripts provided the source from which TCR beta CDR3 regions were amplified. During a first-round RT-PCR of the TCR CDR3, the HTBI primer set was used. Via MiXCR, TCRdb re-called the multiplex PCR reads, giving one row per CDR3 protein. Among roughly 290,000 distinct CDR3 sequences listed, around 15% were seen once. This clonotype was picked up many times. Its specificity is not known. V was trimmed by 5 bases and J by 2 bases, leaving 8 bases between them. Germline CDR1 reads LGHNT; CDR2 reads FRNRAP. CDR3 length: 13 residues. Study results and caveats: Model-based prediction identified ophthalmopathy a median 6.5 months prior to its onset. By a 13 V-J model, ophthalmopathy was set apart from stable hyperthyroidism.

The source is a woman aged 40 to 50 with Graves' hyperthyroidism. This rearrangement joins TRBV12-5 to TRBJ2-3, with D perhaps given as TRBD1 or TRBD2 (5 bases each). What was sequenced was blood. The DNA for the CDR3 is TGTGCTAGTGGTGTCGGGACCACAGATACGCAGTATTTT. Protein product: CASGVGTTDTQYF.